This T cell receptor beta chain appears in the sequencing data of a study of cytomegalovirus exposure and HLA in healthy donors. Findings and caveats of the study: Analysis was performed later, and it showed HLA-associated TCR beta chains to be more clonally expanded than equally common others. Previous analysis showed most TCR beta V segments were productive about 87% or about 30% of the time. High specificity and sensitivity for cytomegalovirus status were reported for the classifier. Later on, a genetic analysis was performed. It linked a missense variant in DCLRE1C with V- and J-gene trimming of TCR beta.

A remark on this clone: Its specificity is not known.

PCR was performed using 60 Vbeta and 13 Jbeta primers. Assay used: immunoSEQ multiplex PCR; TCRdb lists only in-frame clones, some missing. The sample comprises over 100,000 clones, around 80% of which are singletons, and 2% to 2.5% rests with the top ten. There are 17 residues in the CDR3. The ends were cut back, 1 base at V and 2 bases at J, with 16 bases in the middle. Germline CDR1 is LGHNA and CDR2 is YSLEER. Specimen: PBMCs. V gene TRBV4-3 combines with J gene TRBJ2-3; a weak D match, TRBD2 (7 bases). The sequence was collected from a man aged 25-45 years in good health and CMV-seronegative. CDR3 in amino acids: CASSQGWGGQITDTQYF. CDR3 nucleotides: TGCGCCAGCAGCCAAGGGTGGGGGGGCCAAATCACAGATACGCAGTATTTT.